One sample yielded the 3 T cell receptor beta chains listed below, sequenced in a study of OX40 agonist ivuxolimab in advanced cancers. The data were produced by immunoSEQ multiplex PCR, yet TCRdb's version contains in-frame clones alone and is incomplete. Of approximately 74,000 clones listed, 90% are singletons. This sample comprised CD4+ or CD8+ T cells sorted from blood, obtained in a trial of the OX40 agonist ivuxolimab. These receptors all stem from an adult with an advanced solid tumor such as melanoma, head and neck, liver or kidney cancer.

V is TRBV10-3 and J is TRBJ2-1; 8 bases align to TRBD1. This CDR3 region has 12 residues. The V segment lost 8 bases and the J segment 5 bases; nucleotides outside the gene matches: 2. From germline, CDR1 is ENHRY and CDR2 SYGVKD. The CDR3 region is CAIGQGDNEQFF. The CDR3, as DNA: TGTGCCATCGGACAGGGTGACAATGAGCAGTTCTTC.

This clone was observed once. The chain carries TRBV28 and TRBJ1-1; D unresolved. Trimming took off 8 bases at V and 11 bases at J, with 18 bases between the two ends. The CDR3 runs to 12 residues. CDR1 and CDR2 from the germline V gene are MDHEN and SYDVKM. The CDR3 here is CASSVVDGSAFF. The CDR3 region has the DNA TGTGCCAGCTCGGTAGTCGATGGGTCGGCTTTCTTT.

The chain combines TRBV14 with TRBJ1-4; no firm D call. V was cut by 0 bases and J by 8 bases, with 7 bases left in between. Germline CDR1 SGHDN, CDR2 FVKESK. The CDR3 spans 13 residues. The CDR3 is CASSQEPLEKLFF. The CDR3 DNA sequence: TGTGCCAGCAGCCAAGAGCCCTTAGAAAAACTGTTTTTT.